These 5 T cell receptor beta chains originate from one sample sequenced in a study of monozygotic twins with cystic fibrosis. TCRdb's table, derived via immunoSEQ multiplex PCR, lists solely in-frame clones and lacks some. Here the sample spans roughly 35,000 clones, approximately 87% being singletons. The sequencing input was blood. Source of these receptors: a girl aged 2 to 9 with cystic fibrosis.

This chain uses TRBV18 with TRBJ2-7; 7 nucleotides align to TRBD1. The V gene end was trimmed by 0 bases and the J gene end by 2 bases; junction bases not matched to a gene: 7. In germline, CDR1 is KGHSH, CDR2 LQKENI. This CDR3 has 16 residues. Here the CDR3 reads CASSPPPQGLAYEQYF. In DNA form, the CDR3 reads TGTGCCAGCTCACCACCCCCACAGGGGCTAGCCTACGAGCAGTACTTC.

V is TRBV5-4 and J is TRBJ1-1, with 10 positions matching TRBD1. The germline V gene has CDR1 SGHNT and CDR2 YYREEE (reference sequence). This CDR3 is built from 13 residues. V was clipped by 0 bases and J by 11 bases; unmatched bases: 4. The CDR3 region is CASSLGQGAGAFF. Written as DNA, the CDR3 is TGTGCCAGCAGCTTGGGACAGGGGGCGGGGGCTTTCTTT.

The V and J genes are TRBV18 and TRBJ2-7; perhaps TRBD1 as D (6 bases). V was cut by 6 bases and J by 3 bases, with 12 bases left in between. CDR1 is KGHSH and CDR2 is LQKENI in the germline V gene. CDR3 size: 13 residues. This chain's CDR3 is CASSPKQGYEQYF. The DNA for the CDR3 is TGTGCCAGCTCGCCGAAACAGGGCTACGAGCAGTACTTC. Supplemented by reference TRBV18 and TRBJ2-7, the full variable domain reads NAGVMQNPRHLVRRRGQEARLRCSPMKGHSHVYWYRQLPEEGLKFMVYLQKENIIDESGMPKERFSAEFPKEGPSILRIQQVVRGDSAAYFCASSPKQGYEQYFGPGTRLTVT.

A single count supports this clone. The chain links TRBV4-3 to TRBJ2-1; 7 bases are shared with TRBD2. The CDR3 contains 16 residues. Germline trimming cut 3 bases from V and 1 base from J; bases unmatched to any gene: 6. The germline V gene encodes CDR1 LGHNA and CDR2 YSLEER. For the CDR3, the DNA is TGCGCCAGCAGCCACGTGAGCGGGGTATCCTACAATGAGCAGTTCTTC. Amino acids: CASSHVSGVSYNEQFF.

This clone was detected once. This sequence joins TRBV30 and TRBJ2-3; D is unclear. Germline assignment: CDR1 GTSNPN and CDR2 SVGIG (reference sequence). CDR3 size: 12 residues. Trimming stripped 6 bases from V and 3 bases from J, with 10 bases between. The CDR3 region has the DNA TGTGCCTGCTCGATTGGAACAGATACGCAGTATTTT. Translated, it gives CACSIGTDTQYF.